This T cell receptor beta chain was obtained from a study of blood T cell repertoires in COVID-19. In the study overall: Acute and convalescent COVID-19 samples came from the United States, Italy and Spain.

V was shortened by 1 base and J by 1 base, with 14 bases between the two germline ends. The CDR3 extends over 16 amino acids. Germline V gives CDR1 SGHKS, CDR2 YYEKEE (reference sequence). While infection was still active, Seattle patients were enrolled and then followed longitudinally. Authors' processing steps: Amplification from reference gene primers served as the basis for estimated nucleated cell counts. Profiled with immunoSEQ multiplex PCR; TCRdb holds only in-frame clones, not every one. That table furnishes V, J and clone size, whereas the DNA furnished D and trimming. The sample consists of more than 300,000 clones, around nine tenths of them appearing once.

The clonotype originates from a woman in her sixties or seventies with COVID-19, enrolled during active disease. The chain carries TRBV5-5 and TRBJ1-2; tentative D call: TRBD1 (6 bases). The sequenced sample was peripheral blood. The CDR3 protein is CASSLPGTLRNYGYTF. For the CDR3, the DNA is TGTGCCAGCAGCTTGCCCGGGACACTCCGTAACTATGGCTACACCTTC.